The clone carrying this T cell receptor beta chain has ten or more counts. According to the study, TCR beta libraries were built with iRepertoire HTBI primers and CDR3-region Arm-PCR. MiXCR was run by TCRdb on the multiplex PCR reads, yielding one entry per CDR3 protein. The sample has roughly 560,000 distinct CDR3 sequences, around 12% seen once. Time point indicated: newly diagnosed GD, antithyroid drugs for less than 3 months. After RNA was extracted from PBMCs, the TCR library was made from it. The CDR3 is 17 amino acids. Looked up from germline, CDR1 is MDHEN and CDR2 is SYDVKM. With 2 bases removed from V and 0 bases from J, the gap between germline ends came to 14 bases. The data belong to a study of regulatory T cells in long-lasting Graves disease. The data were also submitted as part of a second study, on T cells in Graves' hyperthyroidism and ophthalmopathy. That study reports: Model-based prediction identified ophthalmopathy a median 6.5 months prior to its onset.

The sequencing used peripheral blood mononuclear cells (PBMCs), collected at new diagnosis, from a patient treated with antithyroid drugs. This TCR was sampled from a woman younger than 45 with Graves disease. The genes are TRBV28 and TRBJ1-5; D unresolved. This CDR3 reads CASSLRSWGNSNQPQHF. The CDR3 bases are TGTGCCAGCAGTTTAAGATCGTGGGGTAATAGCAATCAGCCCCAGCATTTT.